What follows is one T cell receptor (beta chain) and its context. These data are taken from a study of cytomegalovirus exposure and HLA in healthy donors. It was with 60 Vbeta and 13 Jbeta primers that the PCR ran. Some clones are missing from TCRdb's copy, which holds only in-frame ones; the method was immunoSEQ multiplex PCR. The sample consists of about 200,000 clones, under 80% of them appearing once. The TCR was taken from a girl aged 2-10 years in good health and CMV-seronegative. The sample was PBMCs.

The CDR3 region has the DNA TGTGCCAGCAGCCCTAGCGGCGGCAGGGACGAGCAGTACTTC. It specifies CASSPSGGRDEQYF. This chain joins TRBV27 and TRBJ2-7; 7 bases fit TRBD2. Germline lookup yields CDR1 MNHEY and CDR2 SMNVEV (reference sequence). V was pared by 6 bases and J by 5 bases, with 10 bases of the junction left unmatched. This CDR3 has 14 amino acids.